This TCR beta chain originates from a study of CD8+ T cells in alopecia areata. Investigators isolated RNA and reverse transcribed it into cDNA to act as the sequencing template. Here immunoSEQ multiplex PCR was the method, and the copy in TCRdb shows in-frame clones only, minus some. The sample has around 97,000 clones, approximately 58% seen once. Study outcomes and limitations: The study found higher clonality in lesional than normal scalp, especially in alopecia totalis/universalis. Compared with mice, patients displayed less clear TCR sharing, possibly for HLA-related reasons.

This clone was observed a handful of times. Antigen specificity is unknown. There are 15 residues in the CDR3. Trimming cost V 6 bases and J 9 bases; bases outside gene matches: 12. Germline CDR1 MNHNY, CDR2 SVGAGI (reference sequence). Sample: CD4+ T cells sorted from blood. This receptor was obtained from a human donor in good health. The V gene is TRBV6-6, the J gene TRBJ2-7; TRBD2 matches at 12 bases. CDR3 DNA sequence: TGTGCCAGCAGCCATCCTAGCGGGGGGGCCGCTGGGCAGTACTTC. As protein: CASSHPSGGAAGQYF.